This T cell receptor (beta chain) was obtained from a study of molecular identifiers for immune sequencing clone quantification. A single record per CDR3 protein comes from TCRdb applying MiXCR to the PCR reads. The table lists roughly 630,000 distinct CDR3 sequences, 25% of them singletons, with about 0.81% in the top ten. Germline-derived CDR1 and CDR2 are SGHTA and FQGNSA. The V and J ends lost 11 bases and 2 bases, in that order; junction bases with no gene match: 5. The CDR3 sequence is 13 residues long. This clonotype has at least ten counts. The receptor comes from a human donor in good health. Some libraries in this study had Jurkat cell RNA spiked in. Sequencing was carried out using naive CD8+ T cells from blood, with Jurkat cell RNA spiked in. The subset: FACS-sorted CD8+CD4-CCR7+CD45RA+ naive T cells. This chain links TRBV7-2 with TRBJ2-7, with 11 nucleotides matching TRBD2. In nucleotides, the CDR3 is TGTGCCGTTAGCGGGGGGGCCCCCTACGAGCAGTACTTC. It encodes CAVSGGAPYEQYF. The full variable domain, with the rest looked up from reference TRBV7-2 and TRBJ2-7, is GAGVSQSPSNKVTEKGKDVELRCDPISGHTALYWYRQSLGQGLEFLIYFQGNSAPDKSGLPSDRFSAERTGGSVSTLTIQRTQQEDSAVYLCAVSGGAPYEQYFGPGTRLTVT.